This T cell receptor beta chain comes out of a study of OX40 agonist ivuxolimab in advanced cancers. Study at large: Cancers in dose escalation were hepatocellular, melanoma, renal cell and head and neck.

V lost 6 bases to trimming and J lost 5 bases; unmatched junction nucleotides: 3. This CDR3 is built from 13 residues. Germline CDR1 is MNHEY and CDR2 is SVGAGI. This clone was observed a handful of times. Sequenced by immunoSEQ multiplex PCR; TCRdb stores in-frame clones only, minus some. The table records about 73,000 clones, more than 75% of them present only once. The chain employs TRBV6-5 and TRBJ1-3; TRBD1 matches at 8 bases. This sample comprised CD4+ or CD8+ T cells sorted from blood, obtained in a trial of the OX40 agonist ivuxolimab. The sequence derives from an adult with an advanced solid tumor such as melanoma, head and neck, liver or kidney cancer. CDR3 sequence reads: CASRNRGRNTIYF. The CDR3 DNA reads TGTGCCAGCAGGAACAGGGGGAGAAACACCATATATTTT.